These 20 T cell receptor beta chains were all obtained from the same sample, sequenced in a study of blood T cells in healthy people across ages. Sample-barcoded 5' priming and a J-beta primer mix drove a second PCR of 7 to 11 cycles. One entry per CDR3 protein, called by TCRdb with MiXCR from the 5' RACE reads. There are 800,000 or so distinct CDR3 sequences in the sample; approximately 25% occur only once, and around 3.6% lies in the top ten. These data also formed part of another study, on T cells of mothers and their children.

The specimen sequenced was blood. These receptors were obtained from a boy younger than 18 in good health.

Only a few counts were recorded for this clonotype. The chain carries TRBV9 and TRBJ2-1, with D possibly being TRBD2 (7 bases). Germline CDR1 is SGDLS and CDR2 is YYNGEE. The CDR3 runs to 15 residues. V was cut by 4 bases and J by 8 bases, with 19 bases left in between. In nucleotides, the CDR3 is TGTGCCAGCAGCCCCGGCAGGGGAGGGTTGGATGAGCAGTTCTTC. This sequence encodes CASSPGRGGLDEQFF.

This clonotype was counted many times. V is TRBV4-3 and J is TRBJ1-4, with D hard to call. Germline CDR1 and CDR2: LGHNA and YSLEER. This CDR3 region has 17 residues. The V gene lost 1 base and the J gene lost 0 bases, with 12 bases spanning the gap. CDR3 coding DNA: TGCGCCAGCAGCCAAGGGCGGCGGGAAGCAACTAATGAAAAACTGTTTTTT. Encoded protein: CASSQGRREATNEKLFF.

The chain recombines TRBV3-1 with TRBJ2-5; TRBD2 agrees at 7 bases. The J call may be faulty, since TRBJ2-1 better matches the DNA end. The CDR3 has 15 amino acids. From germline, CDR1 is LGHDT and CDR2 YNNKEL (reference sequence). CDR3 sequence reads: CASSHTGTNYNEQFF. CDR3 DNA: TGTGCCAGCAGCCACACCGGGACTAACTACAATGAGCAGTTCTTC.

The chain employs TRBV3-1 and TRBJ2-5; 7 bases are a match to TRBD2. Matching the DNA end better, TRBJ2-7 makes the J call doubtful. This CDR3 contains 15 residues. Germline lookup yields CDR1 LGHDT and CDR2 YNNKEL (reference sequence). The CDR3 region is CASSVGLVGIYEQYF. The CDR3 nucleotides read TGTGCCAGCAGCGTAGGACTAGTTGGGATCTACGAGCAGTACTTC.

This clonotype was counted a few times. CDR3 DNA sequence: TGTGCCAGCAGCCCAATGACAGGGGTGGCCTACGAGCAGTACTTC. Translation gives CASSPMTGVAYEQYF. This sequence joins TRBV12-3 or TRBV12-4 and TRBJ2-7; TRBD1 agrees at 8 bases. With V trimmed by 6 bases and J by 2 bases, 9 bases remained unmatched. CDR3 size: 15 residues.

The J gene is TRBJ1-5, the V gene TRBV12-3 or TRBV12-4, with D possibly being TRBD1 (6 bases). V was trimmed by 8 bases and J by 5 bases, leaving 13 bases between them. This CDR3 has 13 residues. The CDR3 reads CASGDRRDQPQHF. The CDR3 region has the DNA TGTGCCAGCGGCGACAGGCGGGATCAGCCCCAGCATTTT.

The rearrangement links TRBV5-1 to TRBJ2-5; TRBD2 is a possible D gene (5 bases). The DNA end lines up better with TRBJ2-1; the J call may be wrong. The length of the CDR3 is 15 residues. The germline CDR1 and CDR2 sequences are SGHRS and YFSETQ. CDR3 in amino acids: CASSLVPSRNNEQFF. In DNA form, the CDR3 reads TGCGCCAGCAGCTTGGTGCCTAGCAGAAACAATGAGCAGTTCTTC.

In this sample, this clonotype turned up a few times. The genes are TRBV6-2 or TRBV6-3 and TRBJ2-1; the D is unclear. Germline loops: CDR1 MNHEY, CDR2 SVGEGT. The length of the CDR3 is 14 residues. V was cut by 8 bases and J by 0 bases, with 11 bases left in between. CDR3 protein: CASATYSSYNEQFF. The DNA for the CDR3 is TGTGCCAGCGCCACGTATAGCTCCTACAATGAGCAGTTCTTC.

This clonotype was counted a few times. The rearrangement joins TRBV5-1 to TRBJ2-1; 9 nucleotides line up with TRBD2. The CDR3 consists of 16 residues. CDR1 is SGHRS, CDR2 YFSETQ, per germline. Trimming at V came to 0 bases and at J to 6 bases, leaving 7 bases not matched to a gene. The CDR3 loop is CASSLAVAGVGNEQFF. DNA of the CDR3: TGCGCCAGCAGCTTGGCGGTAGCGGGGGTGGGCAATGAGCAGTTCTTC.

The chain is built from TRBV6-2 or TRBV6-3 and TRBJ2-3; 9 bases match TRBD1. Trimming cost V 5 bases and J 8 bases; bases outside gene matches: 11. The germline CDR1 and CDR2 sequences are MNHEY and SVGEGT. This CDR3 comprises 15 residues. In DNA, the CDR3 is TGTGCCAGCAGTGACGGGACAGGGTTAATGGCTACGCAGTATTTT. Its translation: CASSDGTGLMATQYF.

The sample holds a few counts of this clonotype. The V and J genes are TRBV28 and TRBJ1-4, with 8 bases aligning to TRBD1. V trimming: 3 bases; J trimming: 2 bases; junction bases outside the gene matches: 5. This CDR3 contains 16 residues. The germline CDR1 and CDR2 sequences are MDHEN and SYDVKM. The CDR3 is CASSLYRGSTNEKLFF. CDR3 nucleotide sequence: TGTGCCAGCAGTTTGTACAGGGGGTCTACTAATGAAAAACTGTTTTTT.

Concerning this clonotype itself: A read error may produce the germline difference seen at one junction end. This chain connects TRBV12-3 or TRBV12-4 to TRBJ2-1; D may be TRBD2 (7 bases). CDR3 length: 17 amino acids. The CDR3 DNA reads as TGTACCAGCAGTGACCAGGGGTTGGGAACTAGCGATGAAGAGCAGTTCTTC. Translation: CTSSDQGLGTSDEEQFF.

The V call is TRBV5-1, the J call TRBJ2-7; no clear D gene. Germline V gene sequence: CDR1 SGHRS, CDR2 YFSETQ. There are 16 residues in the CDR3. The V end lost 3 bases, the J end lost 1 base, and 17 bases lay between the germline ends. The CDR3 reads CASSSGPESPSYEQYF. DNA for the CDR3: TGCGCCAGCAGCTCCGGGCCTGAATCACCTTCCTACGAGCAGTACTTC. The variable domain in full, completed from reference TRBV5-1 and TRBJ2-7, reads KAGVTQTPRYLIKTRGQQVTLSCSPISGHRSVSWYQQTPGQGLQFLFEYFSETQRNKGNFPGRFSGRQFSNSRSEMNVSTLELGDSALYLCASSSGPESPSYEQYFGPGTRLTVT.

This chain uses TRBV27 with TRBJ2-1; 15 bases are a match to TRBD2. This CDR3 has 17 residues. V lost 5 bases, J lost 2 bases, and 4 bases stayed unmatched. Germline V gives CDR1 MNHEY, CDR2 SMNVEV (reference sequence). The CDR3 DNA reads TGTGCCAGCAGTCCGCGGACTAGCGGGAGGGCCTACAATGAGCAGTTCTTC. This encodes CASSPRTSGRAYNEQFF.

This clonotype has just a few counts. The chain recombines TRBV4-2 with TRBJ2-2; tentatively, D is TRBD1 (5 bases). CDR3 length: 17 residues. The germline V and J ends were trimmed by 2 bases and 5 bases, with 18 bases remaining between them. The germline CDR1 and CDR2 sequences are LGHNA and YNFKEQ. The CDR3 sequence: CASSQSGAALGTGELFF. The CDR3, as DNA: TGTGCCAGCAGCCAATCTGGGGCAGCCCTCGGGACCGGGGAGCTGTTTTTT.

The rearrangement links TRBV12-3 or TRBV12-4 to TRBJ2-3; D gene unclear. The V end was cut by 5 bases, the J end by 3 bases, with 9 bases between. This CDR3 has 13 residues. CDR3 residues: CASSLTRTDTQYF. As DNA, the CDR3 is TGTGCCAGCAGTCTCACGCGTACAGATACGCAGTATTTT.

Only a few counts were recorded for this clonotype. This chain connects TRBV6-2 or TRBV6-3 to TRBJ1-2, with no clear D. CDR3 size: 13 residues. Germline values: CDR1 MNHEY, CDR2 SVGEGT. V lost 3 bases, J lost 4 bases, and 9 bases lay in between. The CDR3 reads CASSYTWSYGYTF. CDR3 nucleotides: TGTGCCAGCAGTTATACCTGGAGCTATGGCTACACCTTC.

V and J are TRBV15 and TRBJ2-5, with D tentatively TRBD2 (6 bases). V lost 1 base, J lost 4 bases, and 10 bases lay in between. This CDR3 is built from 14 residues. The germline gives CDR1 LNHNV, CDR2 YYDKDF (reference sequence). Here the CDR3 reads CATSRGGGTETQYF. The CDR3 coding sequence is TGTGCCACCAGCAGAGGTGGGGGGACAGAGACCCAGTACTTC.

J is TRBJ2-5 and V is TRBV29-1, with D tentatively TRBD1 or TRBD2 (5 bases each). Germline assignment: CDR1 SQVTM and CDR2 ANQGSEA. This CDR3 spans 14 amino acids. V shed 7 bases and J shed 1 base, with 16 bases lying between them. CDR3 DNA: TGCAGCGCGACTCCCGGGGACCTCCAAGAGACCCAGTACTTC. Its protein product is CSATPGDLQETQYF.

The table lists this clonotype with a few counts. The chain is built from TRBV4-3 and TRBJ2-5; TRBD2 agrees at 11 bases. Per germline, CDR1 LGHNA and CDR2 YSLEER. V trimming: 3 bases; J trimming: 5 bases; junction bases outside the gene matches: 5. The CDR3 is 15 residues long. CDR3 coding DNA: TGCGCCAGCAGCCAGACTAGCGGGATTGGGGAGACCCAGTACTTC. This sequence encodes CASSQTSGIGETQYF.